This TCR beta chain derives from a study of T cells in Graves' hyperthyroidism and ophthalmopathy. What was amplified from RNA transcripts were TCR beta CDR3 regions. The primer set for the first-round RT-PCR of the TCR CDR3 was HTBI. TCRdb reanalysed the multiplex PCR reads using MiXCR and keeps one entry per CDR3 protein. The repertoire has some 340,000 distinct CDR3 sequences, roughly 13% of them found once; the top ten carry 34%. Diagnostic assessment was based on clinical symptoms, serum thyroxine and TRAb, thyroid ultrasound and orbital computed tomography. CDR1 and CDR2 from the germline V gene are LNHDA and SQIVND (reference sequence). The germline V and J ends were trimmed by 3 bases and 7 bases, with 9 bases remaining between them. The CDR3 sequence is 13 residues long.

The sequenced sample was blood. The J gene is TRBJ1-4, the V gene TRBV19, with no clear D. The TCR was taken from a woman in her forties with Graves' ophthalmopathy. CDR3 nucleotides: TGTGCCAGTAGTATTGGGGAGGCTGAAAAACTGTTTTTT. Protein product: CASSIGEAEKLFF.